The 23 T cell receptor beta chains presented below share a single source sample, sequenced in a study of control samples from healthy donors and cancer patients. Sequenced by immunoSEQ multiplex PCR; TCRdb stores in-frame clones only, minus some. The table shows approximately 90,000 clones, with 85% to 95% occurring only once. Sequencing was performed on blood. The receptors derive from a woman aged 25 to 45 in good health.

The V and J genes are TRBV28 and TRBJ1-2, with unresolved D. Trimming left V 4 bases short and J 4 bases short, with 4 bases between. Germline-derived CDR1 and CDR2 are MDHEN and SYDVKM. This CDR3 has 11 amino acids. The CDR3 spells CASSSVYGYTF. DNA of the CDR3: TGTGCCAGCAGTTCAGTCTATGGCTACACCTTC.

V gene TRBV11-2 combines with J gene TRBJ2-1; D ambiguous. The length of the CDR3 is 13 residues. The V gene lost 4 bases and the J gene lost 3 bases, with 7 bases spanning the gap. CDR1 is SGHAT and CDR2 is FQNNGV in the germline V gene. CDR3 coding DNA: TGTGCCAGCAGCTACGACGACTACAATGAGCAGTTCTTC. This codes for CASSYDDYNEQFF.

The chain recombines TRBV3-1 (or the pseudogene TRBV3-2) with TRBJ1-1, with no clear D. V lost 8 bases, J lost 0 bases, and 10 bases lay in between. The CDR3 has 13 residues. Germline CDR1 reads LGHDT; CDR2 reads YNNKEL (reference sequence). CDR3 bases: TGTGCCAGCGGCGAGGAAATGAACACTGAAGCTTTCTTT. Translation: CASGEEMNTEAFF.

This clone has a single count. The V gene is TRBV15, the J gene TRBJ2-7, with D perhaps matching TRBD2 (6 bases). The CDR3 length is 12 residues. Germline CDR1 LNHNV, CDR2 YYDKDF (reference sequence). Trimming stripped 5 bases from V and 7 bases from J, with 12 bases between. CDR3 nucleotide sequence: TGTGCCACCAGCTGGGGGGTAGGGGAGCAGTACTTC. It encodes CATSWGVGEQYF.

The CDR3 sequence is CAISRDRVTEAFF. DNA for the CDR3: TGTGCCATCAGCCGGGACAGGGTCACTGAAGCTTTCTTT. The chain joins TRBV10-3 to TRBJ1-1, with TRBD1 matching over 9 bases. V lost 6 bases to trimming and J lost 4 bases; unmatched junction nucleotides: 3. This CDR3 spans 13 amino acids. CDR1 and CDR2 (germline): ENHRY, SYGVKD.

A single count supports this clone. The chain has TRBV6-5 and TRBJ1-5; TRBD1 aligns across 9 bases. Germline trimming cut 7 bases from V and 4 bases from J; bases unmatched to any gene: 8. Germline-derived CDR1 and CDR2 are MNHEY and SVGAGI. The CDR3 sequence is 15 residues long. This chain's CDR3 is CASTKGQGANQPQHF. The CDR3 DNA follows: TGTGCCAGCACTAAGGGACAGGGAGCAAATCAGCCCCAGCATTTT.

The chain couples TRBV28 to TRBJ1-1; D is uncertain. V lost 6 bases and J 0 bases, leaving 11 bases between the germline ends. CDR3 length: 14 amino acids. Germline CDR1 MDHEN, CDR2 SYDVKM. The CDR3 region is CASRPLRMNTEAFF. In DNA, the CDR3 is TGTGCCAGCAGACCTCTCAGGATGAACACTGAAGCTTTCTTT.

The rearrangement joins TRBV5-5 to TRBJ1-2; 8 bases align to TRBD1. The CDR3 spans 16 residues. V was pared by 3 bases and J by 4 bases, with 11 bases of the junction left unmatched. Germline V gene lookup returns CDR1 SGHKS and CDR2 YYEKEE (reference sequence). CDR3 region: CASSSEVTGGFYGYTF. In DNA, the CDR3 is TGTGCCAGCAGCTCGGAGGTTACAGGGGGATTCTATGGCTACACCTTC.

The rearrangement uses TRBV5-4 and TRBJ2-3; D may be TRBD2 (6 bases). Per germline, CDR1 SGHNT and CDR2 YYREEE (reference sequence). The CDR3 runs to 14 residues. V was cut by 0 bases and J by 5 bases, with 10 bases left in between. CDR3 coding DNA: TGTGCCAGCAGCTTGGGGGGGGAGAGAGATACGCAGTATTTT. Translation: CASSLGGERDTQYF.

The chain couples TRBV19 to TRBJ2-6; TRBD2 might be the D (5 bases). The CDR3 has 14 residues. Germline assignment: CDR1 LNHDA and CDR2 SQIVND (reference sequence). V lost 8 bases, J lost 0 bases, and 8 bases lay in between. The CDR3 region is CASGSLSGANVLTF. The DNA of the CDR3 is TGTGCCAGTGGGAGTCTCTCTGGGGCCAACGTCCTGACTTTC.

The chain is built from TRBV28 and TRBJ2-2, with D hard to call. Germline V gives CDR1 MDHEN, CDR2 SYDVKM. Trimming took 6 bases from V and 6 from J, leaving 11 bases between them. The CDR3 runs 13 residues. The CDR3 protein is CASREHSAGELFF. The CDR3 coding sequence is TGTGCCAGCAGGGAACACAGCGCCGGGGAGCTGTTTTTT.

The V gene is TRBV24-1, the J gene TRBJ1-1; TRBD1 agrees at 7 bases. The CDR3 spans 15 residues. The ends lost 6 bases at V and 0 bases at J; junction bases unmatched: 6. Per the germline V gene, CDR1 is KGHDR and CDR2 is SFDVKD. CDR3 residues: CATSSAGGMNTEAFF. The CDR3 region has the DNA TGTGCCACCAGTTCCGCAGGGGGAATGAACACTGAAGCTTTCTTT.

The genes are TRBV12-3 or TRBV12-4 and TRBJ1-4; D unresolved. Between the trimmed V and J ends, which lost 6 bases and 11 bases, there was a span of 16 bases. The CDR3 is made up of 13 amino acids. DNA of the CDR3: TGTGCCAGCAGCCCGGGCCCGCGGATGAAACTGTTTTTT. Translated, it gives CASSPGPRMKLFF.

This clone was observed a few times. The V and J genes are TRBV6-5 and TRBJ1-2; D might be TRBD1 (5 bases). V was pared by 6 bases and J by 4 bases, with 18 bases between. Per the germline V gene, CDR1 is MNHEY and CDR2 is SVGAGI. The CDR3 totals 15 residues. The CDR3 coding sequence is TGTGCCAGCAGCCTCGGAGAGGGACTGATCTATGGCTACACCTTC. Its translation is CASSLGEGLIYGYTF.

This chain links TRBV10-1 with TRBJ1-3, with D unresolved. With 5 bases removed from V and 1 base from J, the gap between germline ends came to 0 bases. Per germline, CDR1 WNHNN and CDR2 SYGVQD (reference sequence). The CDR3 consists of 11 residues. The CDR3: CASSSGNTIYF. CDR3 DNA: TGCGCCAGCAGTTCTGGAAACACCATATATTTT.

The V call is TRBV6-5, the J call TRBJ2-7, with D possibly matching TRBD2 (6 bases). This CDR3 contains 16 residues. From germline, CDR1 is MNHEY and CDR2 SVGAGI. Trimming cost V 0 bases and J 6 bases, with 18 bases left between them. The CDR3 protein is CASSYSRRAAGSEQYF. The CDR3 DNA sequence: TGTGCCAGCAGTTACTCCCGTCGGGCCGCCGGGAGCGAGCAGTACTTC.

This clone has a single count. This chain joins TRBV5-6 and TRBJ2-1, with D possibly matching TRBD2 (6 bases). Germline CDR1 SGHDT, CDR2 YYEEEE. CDR3 length equals 14 residues. With 2 bases removed from V and 7 bases from J, the gap between germline ends came to 13 bases. The CDR3 protein is CASSFPGLLNEQFF. The CDR3 DNA reads TGTGCCAGCAGCTTCCCGGGACTCCTGAATGAGCAGTTCTTC.

The rearrangement joins TRBV7-8 to TRBJ1-3; D is possibly TRBD1 (5 bases). Trimming left V 0 bases short and J 0 bases short, with 9 bases between. Germline CDR1 is SGHVS and CDR2 is FQNEAQ. The CDR3 extends over 16 amino acids. In DNA form, the CDR3 reads TGTGCCAGCAGCTTAGCCAGGGCGAGCTCTGGAAACACCATATATTTT. Residues: CASSLARASSGNTIYF.

The chain recombines TRBV12-3 or TRBV12-4 with TRBJ1-2, with D hard to call. V dropped 1 base and J dropped 2 bases, with 5 bases sitting between them. CDR3 size: 13 residues. The CDR3 DNA reads as TGTGCCAGCAGTTTAGAACCGAACTATGGCTACACCTTC. The encoded protein is CASSLEPNYGYTF.

V is TRBV7-9 and J is TRBJ1-2, with D possibly matching TRBD1 (6 bases). Germline CDR1 is SEHNR and CDR2 is FQNEAQ (reference sequence). V was trimmed by 7 bases and J by 6 bases, leaving 15 bases between them. The CDR3 spans 13 residues. The CDR3 here is CASNSKRGNGYTF. For the CDR3, the DNA is TGTGCCAGCAACTCTAAGAGGGGGAATGGCTACACCTTC.

CDR3 amino acids: CASSLVGLGQETQYF. The DNA of the CDR3 is TGTGCCAGCAGCTTAGTGGGACTAGGCCAAGAGACCCAGTACTTC. V and J are TRBV11-1 and TRBJ2-5; 8 nucleotides line up with TRBD2. Per the germline V gene, CDR1 is SGHAT and CDR2 is FQDESV (reference sequence). The CDR3 is 15 amino acids. With V trimmed by 1 base and J by 1 base, 2 bases remained unmatched.

The V call is TRBV3-1 (or the pseudogene TRBV3-2), the J call TRBJ2-5; D is uncertain. V lost 1 base to trimming and J lost 0 bases, with 9 bases between them. The CDR3 length is 15 residues. In germline, CDR1 is LGHDT, CDR2 YNNKEL (reference sequence). The CDR3 spells CASSQAAMYQETQYF. The CDR3 nucleotides read TGTGCCAGCAGCCAAGCAGCGATGTACCAAGAGACCCAGTACTTC.

The chain is built from TRBV5-1 and TRBJ1-2; 7 nucleotides align to TRBD1. Germline trimming cut 6 bases from V and 3 bases from J; bases unmatched to any gene: 2. The CDR3 totals 12 residues. CDR1 SGHRS and CDR2 YFSETQ come from the germline V gene. CDR3 DNA: TGCGCCAGCACGGGGACAGACTATGGCTACACCTTC. Encoded protein: CASTGTDYGYTF. Full variable domain (remainder filled in from reference TRBV5-1 and TRBJ1-2): KAGVTQTPRYLIKTRGQQVTLSCSPISGHRSVSWYQQTPGQGLQFLFEYFSETQRNKGNFPGRFSGRQFSNSRSEMNVSTLELGDSALYLCASTGTDYGYTFGSGTRLTVV.